The source of this T cell receptor (beta chain) is a study of T cells in Graves' hyperthyroidism and ophthalmopathy. Patients were excluded for uncontrolled infection, other autoimmune disease, pregnancy or lactation. There were TCR beta CDR3 regions amplified from RNA transcripts. Using the HTBI primer set, a first-round RT-PCR was run on the TCR CDR3. TCRdb reprocessed the multiplex PCR reads with MiXCR, giving one entry per CDR3 protein. Of under 400,000 distinct CDR3 sequences in the sample, roughly 25% were seen once. This clonotype occurred a few times. CDR3 length: 16 amino acids. With V trimmed by 4 bases and J by 0 bases, 9 bases remained unmatched. Per the germline V gene, CDR1 is SGHRS and CDR2 is YFSETQ.

Sequences were obtained from blood. This TCR was sampled from a man aged 50 to 59 with Graves' hyperthyroidism. The chain couples TRBV5-1 to TRBJ1-1; TRBD1 matches 7 bases. CDR3 protein: CASSPGTARLNTEAFF. In DNA, the CDR3 is TGCGCCAGCAGCCCCGGGACAGCCAGATTGAACACTGAAGCTTTCTTT.